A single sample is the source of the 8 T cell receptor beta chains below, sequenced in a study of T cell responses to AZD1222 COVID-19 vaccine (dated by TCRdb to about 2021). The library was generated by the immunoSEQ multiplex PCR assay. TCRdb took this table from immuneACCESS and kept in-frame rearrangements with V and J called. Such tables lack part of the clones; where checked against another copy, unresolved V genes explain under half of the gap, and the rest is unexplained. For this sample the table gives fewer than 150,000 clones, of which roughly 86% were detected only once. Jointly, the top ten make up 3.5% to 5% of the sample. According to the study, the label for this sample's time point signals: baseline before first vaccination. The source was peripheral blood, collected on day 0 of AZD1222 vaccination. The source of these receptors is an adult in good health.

CDR3 residues: CASRQGQEKLFF. The CDR3 nucleotides are TGTGCCAGCCGCCAGGGTCAGGAAAAACTGTTTTTT. The chain carries TRBV12-3 or TRBV12-4 and TRBJ1-4, with D maybe TRBD1 (5 bases). Between the trimmed V and J ends, which lost 8 bases and 8 bases, there was a span of 12 bases. CDR3 size: 12 residues.

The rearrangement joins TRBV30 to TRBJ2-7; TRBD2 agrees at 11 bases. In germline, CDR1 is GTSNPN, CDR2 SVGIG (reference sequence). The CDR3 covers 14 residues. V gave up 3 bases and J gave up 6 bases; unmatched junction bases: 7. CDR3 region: CAWRLAGGKVEQYF. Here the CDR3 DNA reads TGTGCCTGGAGGTTAGCGGGGGGGAAGGTCGAGCAGTACTTC.

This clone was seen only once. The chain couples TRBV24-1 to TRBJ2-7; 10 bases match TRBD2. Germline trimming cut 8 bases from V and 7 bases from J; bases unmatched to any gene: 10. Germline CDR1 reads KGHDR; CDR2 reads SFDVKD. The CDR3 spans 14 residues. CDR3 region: CATNSLAGVWEQYF. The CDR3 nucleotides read TGTGCCACCAATTCGCTAGCGGGAGTGTGGGAGCAGTACTTC.

The CDR3 coding sequence is TGTGCCAGCCAAGGCGCAGATACGCAGTATTTT. Translated, it gives CASQGADTQYF. The chain combines TRBV6-5 with TRBJ2-3; D ambiguous. The CDR3 totals 11 residues. V lost 8 bases and J lost 4, with 7 bases in between. Germline V lookup: CDR1 MNHEY, CDR2 SVGAGI.

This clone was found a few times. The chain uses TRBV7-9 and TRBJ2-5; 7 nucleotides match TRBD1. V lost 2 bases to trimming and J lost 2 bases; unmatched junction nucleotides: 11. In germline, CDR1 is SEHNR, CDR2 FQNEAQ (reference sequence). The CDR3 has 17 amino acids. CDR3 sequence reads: CASSLPIVPGQQETQYF. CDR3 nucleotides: TGTGCCAGCAGCTTACCTATTGTTCCGGGACAGCAAGAGACCCAGTACTTC.

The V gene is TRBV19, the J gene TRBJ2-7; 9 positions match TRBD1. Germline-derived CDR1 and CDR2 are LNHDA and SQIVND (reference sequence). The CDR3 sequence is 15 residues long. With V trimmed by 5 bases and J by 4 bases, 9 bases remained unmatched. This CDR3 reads CASSPGTGTTYEQYF. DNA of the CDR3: TGTGCCAGTAGTCCCGGGACAGGGACCACGTACGAGCAGTACTTC.

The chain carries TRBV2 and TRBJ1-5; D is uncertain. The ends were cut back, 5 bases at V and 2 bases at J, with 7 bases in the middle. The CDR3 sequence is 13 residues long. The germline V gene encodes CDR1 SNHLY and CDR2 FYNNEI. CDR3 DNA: TGTGCCAGCAGTCCCGGAGGCAATCAGCCCCAGCATTTT. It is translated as CASSPGGNQPQHF.

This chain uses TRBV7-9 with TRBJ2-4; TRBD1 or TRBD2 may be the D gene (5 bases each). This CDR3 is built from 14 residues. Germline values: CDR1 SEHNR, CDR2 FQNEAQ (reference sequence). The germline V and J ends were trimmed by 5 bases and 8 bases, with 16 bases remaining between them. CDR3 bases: TGTGCCAGCAGCGGATACAGGACTGAGGACATTCAGTACTTC. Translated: CASSGYRTEDIQYF.